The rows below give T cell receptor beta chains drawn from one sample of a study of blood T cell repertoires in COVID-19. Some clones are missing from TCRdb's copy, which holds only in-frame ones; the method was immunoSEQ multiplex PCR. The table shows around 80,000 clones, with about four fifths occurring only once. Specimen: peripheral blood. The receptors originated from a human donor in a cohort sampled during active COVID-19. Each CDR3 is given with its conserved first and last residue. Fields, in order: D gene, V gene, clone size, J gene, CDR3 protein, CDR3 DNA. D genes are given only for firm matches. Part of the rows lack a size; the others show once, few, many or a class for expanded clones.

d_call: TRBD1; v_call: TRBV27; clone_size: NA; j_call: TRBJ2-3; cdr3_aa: CASRRTGAPSTDTQYF; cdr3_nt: TGTGCCAGCAGACGTACAGGGGCCCCGAGCACAGATACGCAGTATTTT
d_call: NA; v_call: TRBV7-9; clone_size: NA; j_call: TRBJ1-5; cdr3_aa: CASSLHGGKYNQPQHF; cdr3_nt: TGTGCCAGCAGCCTACATGGAGGGAAGTACAATCAGCCCCAGCATTTT
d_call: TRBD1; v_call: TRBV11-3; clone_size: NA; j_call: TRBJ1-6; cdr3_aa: CASSLSGGNSPLHF; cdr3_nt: TGTGCCAGCAGCTTGTCAGGGGGAAATTCACCCCTCCACTTT
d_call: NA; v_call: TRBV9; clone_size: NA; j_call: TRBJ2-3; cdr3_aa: CASSGNGTVGTQYF; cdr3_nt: TGTGCCAGCAGCGGAAATGGCACCGTTGGTACGCAGTATTTT
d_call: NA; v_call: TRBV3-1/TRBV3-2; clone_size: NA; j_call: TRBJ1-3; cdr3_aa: CASSQGQASGNTIYF; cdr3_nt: TGTGCCAGCAGCCAAGGACAGGCCTCTGGAAACACCATATATTTT
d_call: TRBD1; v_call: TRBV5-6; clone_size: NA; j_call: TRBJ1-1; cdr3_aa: CASSLGDRGWTEAFF; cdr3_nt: TGTGCCAGCAGCTTGGGGGACAGGGGGTGGACTGAAGCTTTCTTT
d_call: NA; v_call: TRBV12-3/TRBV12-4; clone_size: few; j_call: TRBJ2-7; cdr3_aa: CASSVQGYEQYF; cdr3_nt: TGTGCCAGCAGTGTTCAGGGCTACGAGCAGTACTTC
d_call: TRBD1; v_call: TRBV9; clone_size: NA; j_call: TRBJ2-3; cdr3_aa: CASSFGTGDDTQYF; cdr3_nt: TGTGCCAGCAGCTTCGGGACAGGGGACGATACGCAGTATTTT
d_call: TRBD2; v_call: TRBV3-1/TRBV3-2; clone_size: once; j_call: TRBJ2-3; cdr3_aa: CASRESGVRTDTQYF; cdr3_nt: TGTGCCAGCAGGGAGAGCGGGGTAAGGACGGATACGCAGTATTTT
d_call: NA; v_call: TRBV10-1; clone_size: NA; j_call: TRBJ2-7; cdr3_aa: CASRQGGSYEQYF; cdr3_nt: TGCGCCAGCAGGCAGGGTGGATCCTACGAGCAGTACTTC
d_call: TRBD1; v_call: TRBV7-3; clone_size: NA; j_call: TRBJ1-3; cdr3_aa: CASMPPPGTGFWGRGNTIYF; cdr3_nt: TGTGCCAGCATGCCTCCCCCGGGGACAGGGTTTTGGGGAAGGGGAAACACCATATATTTT
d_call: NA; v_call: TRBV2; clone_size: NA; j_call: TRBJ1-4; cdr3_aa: CASSGRGEKLFF; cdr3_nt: TGTGCCAGCAGTGGGAGGGGTGAAAAACTGTTTTTT